The source of this T cell receptor beta chain is a study of shared clonotypes between healthy human individuals. CDR1 and CDR2 from the germline V gene are SGHTA and FQGNSA. The CDR3 spans 16 residues. V was clipped by 1 base and J by 2 bases, with 14 bases between them. Sequencing was performed with immunoSEQ multiplex PCR; in TCRdb, only in-frame clones are kept and a portion is missing. This repertoire shows roughly 2.5 million clones, over 85% found once; its top ten account for roughly 0.14%. Material for sequencing was naive CD4+ T cells sorted from blood. Subset defined: CD45RA+ positively selected. This receptor was obtained from a man aged 18 to 30 in good health. J is TRBJ2-5 and V is TRBV7-2; tentative D call: TRBD2 (5 bases). The CDR3 here is CASSLVRQRLQETQYF. The CDR3 nucleotides are TGTGCCAGCAGCTTAGTGAGGCAGAGACTACAAGAGACCCAGTACTTC.